A single sample is the source of the 25 T cell receptor beta chains below, sequenced in a study of blood T cell repertoires in COVID-19 (TCRdb year 2020). The method behind the library was the immunoSEQ multiplex PCR assay. In its TCRdb copy, this immuneACCESS table keeps in-frame sequences only and misses some clones. Where compared with another copy, unresolved V genes explain less than half of these, and the others have no known cause. Counted in this sample were 200,000 to 300,000 clones; around 90% of them appeared once. The ten biggest clones cover approximately 0.8% of the sample. Sequenced sample: peripheral blood. The receptors shown here come from a man aged 25-40 years with COVID-19, enrolled during active disease.

The chain carries TRBV30 and TRBJ2-7; 9 nucleotides agree with TRBD1. The V gene end was trimmed by 7 bases and the J gene end by 1 base; junction bases not matched to a gene: 2. Germline V lookup: CDR1 GTSNPN, CDR2 SVGIG (reference sequence). The CDR3 has 12 amino acids. DNA for the CDR3: TGTGCCTTGACAGGGGGTTCCTACGAGCAGTACTTC. This gives the protein CALTGGSYEQYF.

The chain uses TRBV19 and TRBJ2-1, with 8 nucleotides matching TRBD1. The CDR3 contains 15 residues. Germline loops: CDR1 LNHDA, CDR2 SQIVND (reference sequence). After removal of 5 bases from V and 6 bases from J, the junction contained 9 bases not matched to a gene. As DNA, the CDR3 is TGTGCCAGTAGTCGGAGACAGGGGACTGGCAATGAGCAGTTCTTC. Translated: CASSRRQGTGNEQFF.

The rearrangement uses TRBV6-5 and TRBJ1-1; D is possibly TRBD1 (6 bases). V was shortened by 4 bases and J by 0 bases, with 15 bases between the two germline ends. There are 16 residues in the CDR3. Per the germline V gene, CDR1 is MNHEY and CDR2 is SVGAGI. The CDR3 spells CASSFATDSMNTEAFF. The CDR3 nucleotides are TGTGCCAGCAGTTTCGCCACGGACAGTATGAACACTGAAGCTTTCTTT.

The chain employs TRBV11-3 and TRBJ2-7; 8 bases agree with TRBD1. CDR1 SGHNT and CDR2 YENEEA come from the germline V gene. The trim removed 11 bases at V and 2 bases at J, leaving 11 bases unmatched. The CDR3 contains 14 residues. CDR3 protein: CARRDRKKTYEQYF. CDR3 bases: TGTGCCCGTAGGGACAGGAAGAAGACCTACGAGCAGTACTTC.

This chain links TRBV7-3 with TRBJ1-2; 9 bases align to TRBD1. The CDR3 is 16 residues long. J lost 8 bases, V lost 1 base, and 11 bases had no gene match. From germline, CDR1 is SGHTA and CDR2 FQGTGA. CDR3 bases: TGTGCCAGCAGCTTAAAGGGCCCAAACAGGGGGCGAGGCTACACCTTC. This encodes CASSLKGPNRGRGYTF.

In DNA, the CDR3 is TGCGCCAGCAGCGATAGCGGGCGTCGCTACAATGAGCAGTTCTTC. It codes for CASSDSGRRYNEQFF. The chain carries TRBV10-1 and TRBJ2-1; TRBD2 matches 7 bases. There are 15 residues in the CDR3. Per the germline V gene, CDR1 is WNHNN and CDR2 is SYGVQD (reference sequence). After removal of 6 bases from V and 3 bases from J, the junction contained 8 bases not matched to a gene.

The chain recombines TRBV20-1 with TRBJ2-5; D gene uncertain. Trimming took 3 bases from V and 3 from J, leaving 5 bases between them. The germline CDR1 and CDR2 sequences are DFQATT and SNEGSKA (reference sequence). The length of the CDR3 is 11 residues. In nucleotides, the CDR3 is TGCAGTGCTAGCCAGAAAGAGACCCAGTACTTC. As protein: CSASQKETQYF.

V usage is TRBV4-1 and J usage is TRBJ2-4, with a possible D match to TRBD1 (6 bases). Germline V gives CDR1 MGHRA, CDR2 YSYEKL. The CDR3 length is 15 residues. V was clipped by 4 bases and J by 4 bases, with 14 bases between them. This CDR3 is CASSPFYGQKNIQYF. DNA of the CDR3: TGCGCCAGCAGCCCCTTCTACGGACAGAAAAACATTCAGTACTTC.

The chain joins TRBV4-2 to TRBJ2-7; D is perhaps TRBD2 (5 bases). Looked up from germline, CDR1 is LGHNA and CDR2 is YNFKEQ. The CDR3 consists of 13 residues. Between the trimmed V and J ends, which lost 3 bases and 3 bases, there was a span of 9 bases. The chain's CDR3 is CASSHGELYEQYF. In DNA form, the CDR3 reads TGTGCCAGCAGCCACGGGGAACTCTACGAGCAGTACTTC.

The chain has TRBV3-1 (or the pseudogene TRBV3-2) and TRBJ2-2; D not certain. The CDR3 is made up of 14 amino acids. Trimming stripped 0 bases from V and 5 bases from J, with 7 bases between. Germline-derived CDR1 and CDR2 are LGHDT and YNNKEL (reference sequence). CDR3 coding DNA: TGTGCCAGCAGCCAAGAAAGAGGAACCGGGGAGCTGTTTTTT. The encoded protein is CASSQERGTGELFF.

V is TRBV10-3 and J is TRBJ1-3; D ambiguous. This CDR3 contains 12 residues. The germline gives CDR1 ENHRY, CDR2 SYGVKD. Trimming took off 6 bases at V and 4 bases at J, with 7 bases between the two ends. CDR3 bases: TGTGCCATCAGGGCGGGGGGAAACACCATATATTTT. Protein product: CAIRAGGNTIYF.

The chain carries TRBV2 and TRBJ1-3, with 11 positions matching TRBD1. J was trimmed by 3 bases and V by 0 bases; bases with no gene match: 4. The CDR3 runs 17 residues. Germline CDR1 and CDR2: SNHLY and FYNNEI. As DNA, the CDR3 is TGTGCCAGCAGTGAAGCAGGGGGGACAGGGGGTGGAAACACCATATATTTT. It codes for CASSEAGGTGGGNTIYF.

The rearrangement links TRBV6-1 to TRBJ2-1; D may be TRBD1 (5 bases). Trimming removed 2 bases at V and 10 bases at J, with 12 bases between. The CDR3 length is 13 residues. Per the germline V gene, CDR1 is MNHNS and CDR2 is SASEGT. This CDR3 is CASSERQSGEQFF. DNA for the CDR3: TGTGCCAGCAGTGAAAGGCAGTCAGGGGAGCAGTTCTTC.

The chain carries TRBV6-5 and TRBJ1-2; 10 nucleotides align to TRBD1. Germline V CDR1 and CDR2: MNHEY, SVGAGI. The V and J ends lost 5 bases and 7 bases, in that order; junction bases with no gene match: 7. This CDR3 contains 14 residues. The CDR3 here is CASSNGQGEVGYTF. The CDR3 DNA sequence: TGTGCCAGCAGTAACGGACAGGGGGAGGTTGGCTACACCTTC.

This rearrangement joins TRBV7-6 to TRBJ1-2, with 8 bases matching TRBD1. CDR1 and CDR2 from the germline V gene are SGHVS and FNYEAQ. This CDR3 comprises 14 residues. J was trimmed by 6 bases and V by 1 base; bases with no gene match: 4. The CDR3 reads CASSLGAGGDGYTF. CDR3 in DNA: TGTGCCAGCAGCTTAGGGGCAGGGGGCGATGGCTACACCTTC.

The chain joins TRBV29-1 to TRBJ1-1; 7 positions agree with TRBD1. Germline assignment: CDR1 SQVTM and CDR2 ANQGSEA. Trimming removed 4 bases from V and 4 bases from J; junction bases left unmatched: 9. This CDR3 has 14 residues. The CDR3 DNA follows: TGCAGCGTTGGAAAAGGGGGCGCCGCCACTGAAGCTTTCTTT. It codes for CSVGKGGAATEAFF.

Regarding this clone: This sample also contains other DNA sequences that code for the same CDR3. The chain combines TRBV5-1 with TRBJ2-5, with 7 bases aligning to TRBD1. V lost 0 bases, J lost 4 bases, and 9 bases stayed unmatched. CDR3 length equals 16 residues. Germline V CDR1 and CDR2: SGHRS, YFSETQ. The CDR3 DNA reads as TGCGCCAGCAGCTTGGGGTCCACAGGGGAAGGAGAGACCCAGTACTTC. It specifies CASSLGSTGEGETQYF.

This sequence joins TRBV10-3 and TRBJ1-1, with 9 bases fitting TRBD1. The V gene's germline CDR1 is ENHRY and CDR2 SYGVKD. V was clipped by 6 bases and J by 4 bases; unmatched bases: 9. The CDR3 length is 15 residues. For the CDR3, the DNA is TGTGCCATCAGGGAGACAGGGGGGCTTGGCACTGAAGCTTTCTTT. Protein sequence: CAIRETGGLGTEAFF.

On this clone itself: Within the sample, other DNA sequences also encode this same CDR3. This sequence joins TRBV15 and TRBJ1-5; 8 nucleotides agree with TRBD1. The V segment lost 5 bases and the J segment 3 bases; nucleotides outside the gene matches: 6. CDR3 length equals 15 residues. CDR1 and CDR2 (germline): LNHNV, YYDKDF (reference sequence). CDR3 coding DNA: TGTGCCACCAGCTCAGGGACAGGAGTCAATCAGCCCCAGCATTTT. Translated: CATSSGTGVNQPQHF.

This sequence joins TRBV6-5 and TRBJ2-7; 9 nucleotides agree with TRBD1. J lost 7 bases, V lost 7 bases, and 8 bases had no gene match. Looked up from germline, CDR1 is MNHEY and CDR2 is SVGAGI. The CDR3 has 13 residues. CDR3 protein: CASIPGTGWEQYF. The CDR3 nucleotides read TGTGCCAGCATTCCCGGGACAGGGTGGGAGCAGTACTTC.

The V and J genes are TRBV6-5 and TRBJ1-1, with TRBD1 identical over 9 bases. The germline V gene encodes CDR1 MNHEY and CDR2 SVGAGI. The CDR3 covers 13 residues. Trimming removed 6 bases from V and 4 bases from J; junction bases left unmatched: 3. The CDR3 DNA reads as TGTGCCAGCAGACAGGGGGCGCCCACTGAAGCTTTCTTT. It encodes CASRQGAPTEAFF.

V is TRBV6-2 or TRBV6-3 and J is TRBJ1-2, with 8 bases that match TRBD1. Germline values: CDR1 MNHEY, CDR2 SVGEGT. This CDR3 has 15 residues. The ends lost 6 bases at V and 6 bases at J; junction bases unmatched: 12. CDR3 sequence reads: CASSPTQGALNGYTF. CDR3 nucleotide sequence: TGTGCCAGCAGCCCGACCCAGGGGGCGCTTAATGGCTACACCTTC.

The J gene is TRBJ2-5, the V gene TRBV11-2, with 9 bases fitting TRBD2. Germline CDR1 reads SGHAT; CDR2 reads FQNNGV. The CDR3 runs 13 residues. Trimming took 8 bases from V and 2 from J; bases not matched to a gene: 3. As DNA, the CDR3 is TGTGCCAGCGTGGGACTAGCACAAGAGACCCAGTACTTC. Translating gives CASVGLAQETQYF.

J is TRBJ2-7 and V is TRBV6-6, with 7 positions matching TRBD2. In germline, CDR1 is MNHNY, CDR2 SVGAGI (reference sequence). J was trimmed by 4 bases and V by 8 bases; bases with no gene match: 2. The CDR3 runs 11 residues. The CDR3 is CASGEGYEQYF. CDR3 bases: TGTGCCAGCGGGGAGGGGTACGAGCAGTACTTC.

The rearrangement links TRBV4-1 to TRBJ2-3; maybe TRBD2 (5 bases). There are 15 residues in the CDR3. Trimming pared 1 base from V and 0 bases from J, leaving 8 bases between. Germline values: CDR1 MGHRA, CDR2 YSYEKL. The CDR3 DNA follows: TGCGCCAGCAGCCAAGGCCTAGCAAGCACAGATACGCAGTATTTT. Translation: CASSQGLASTDTQYF.